This record concerns one T cell receptor beta chain sequence. Its cognate antigen is unknown. With 5 bases removed from V and 6 bases from J, the gap between germline ends came to 21 bases. From germline, CDR1 is SEHNR and CDR2 FQNEAQ (reference sequence). This CDR3 has 16 amino acids. TCR beta cDNA libraries had unique molecular identifiers. TCRdb reprocessed the PCR reads via MiXCR and lists one record per CDR3 protein. The table records hundreds of thousands of distinct CDR3 sequences, approximately 30% of them present only once. These data originate in a study of post-analysis software for immune sequencing data. Overall study context: The study covered relapsing-remitting, secondary progressive and progressive-relapsing courses of multiple sclerosis. Findings and limits, study-wide: Patients used four to six TRBV segments, including TRBV5-6, TRBV5-1 and TRBV20-1, more often than controls. The F measure placed samples prepared in the same batch into strongly shared clusters.

The chain combines TRBV7-9 with TRBJ2-3; D might be TRBD2 (6 bases). Sequenced sample: blood. The sequence was obtained from a girl aged 10-17 years with multiple sclerosis. The DNA for the CDR3 is TGTGCCAGCAGCCAAGGACTATTGAGGGGTTTGGATACGCAGTATTTT. It specifies CASSQGLLRGLDTQYF.